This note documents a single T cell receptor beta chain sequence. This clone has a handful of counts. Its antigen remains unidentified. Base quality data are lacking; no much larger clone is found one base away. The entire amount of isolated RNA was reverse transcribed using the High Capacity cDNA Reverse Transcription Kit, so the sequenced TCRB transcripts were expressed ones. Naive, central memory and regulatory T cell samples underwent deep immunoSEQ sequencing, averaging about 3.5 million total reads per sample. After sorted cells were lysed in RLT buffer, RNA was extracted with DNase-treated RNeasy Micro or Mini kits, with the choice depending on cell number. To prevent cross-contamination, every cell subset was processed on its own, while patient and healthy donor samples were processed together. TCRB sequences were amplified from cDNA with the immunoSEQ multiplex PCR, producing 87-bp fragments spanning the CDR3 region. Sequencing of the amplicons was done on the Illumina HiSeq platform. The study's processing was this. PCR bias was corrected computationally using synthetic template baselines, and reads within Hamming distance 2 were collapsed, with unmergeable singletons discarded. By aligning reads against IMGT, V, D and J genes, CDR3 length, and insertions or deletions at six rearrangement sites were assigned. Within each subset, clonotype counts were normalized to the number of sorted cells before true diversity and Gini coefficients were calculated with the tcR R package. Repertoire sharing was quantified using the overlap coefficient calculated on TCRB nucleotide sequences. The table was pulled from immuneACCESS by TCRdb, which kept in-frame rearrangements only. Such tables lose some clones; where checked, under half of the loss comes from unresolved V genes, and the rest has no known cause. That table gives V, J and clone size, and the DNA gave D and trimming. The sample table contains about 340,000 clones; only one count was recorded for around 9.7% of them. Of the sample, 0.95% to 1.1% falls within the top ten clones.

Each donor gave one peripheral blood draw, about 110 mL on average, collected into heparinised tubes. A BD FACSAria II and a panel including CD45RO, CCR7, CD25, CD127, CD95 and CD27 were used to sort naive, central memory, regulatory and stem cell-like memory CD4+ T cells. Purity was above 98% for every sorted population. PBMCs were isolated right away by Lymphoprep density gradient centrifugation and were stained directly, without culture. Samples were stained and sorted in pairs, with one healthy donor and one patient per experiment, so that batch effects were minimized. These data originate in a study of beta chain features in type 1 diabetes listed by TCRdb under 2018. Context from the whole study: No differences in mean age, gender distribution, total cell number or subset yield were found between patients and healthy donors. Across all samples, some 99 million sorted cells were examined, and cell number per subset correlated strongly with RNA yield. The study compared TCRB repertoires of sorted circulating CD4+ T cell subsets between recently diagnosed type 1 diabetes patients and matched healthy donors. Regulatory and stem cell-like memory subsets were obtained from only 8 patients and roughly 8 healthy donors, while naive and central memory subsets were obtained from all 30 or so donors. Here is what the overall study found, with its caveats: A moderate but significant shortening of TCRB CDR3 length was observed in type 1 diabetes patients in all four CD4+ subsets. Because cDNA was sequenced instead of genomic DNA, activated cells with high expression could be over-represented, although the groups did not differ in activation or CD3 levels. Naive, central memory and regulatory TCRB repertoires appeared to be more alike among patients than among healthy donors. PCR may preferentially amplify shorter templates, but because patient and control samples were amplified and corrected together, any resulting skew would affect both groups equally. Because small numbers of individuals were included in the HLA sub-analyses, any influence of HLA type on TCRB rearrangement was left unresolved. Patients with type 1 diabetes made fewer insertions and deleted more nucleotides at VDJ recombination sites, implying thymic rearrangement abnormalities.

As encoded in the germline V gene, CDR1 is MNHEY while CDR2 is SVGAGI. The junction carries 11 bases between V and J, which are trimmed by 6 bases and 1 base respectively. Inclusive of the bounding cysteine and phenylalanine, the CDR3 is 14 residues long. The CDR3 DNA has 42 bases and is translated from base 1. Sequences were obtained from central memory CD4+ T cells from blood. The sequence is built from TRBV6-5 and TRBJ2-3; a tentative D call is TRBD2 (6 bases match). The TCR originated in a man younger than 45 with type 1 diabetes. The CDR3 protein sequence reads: CASREGWGTDTQYF. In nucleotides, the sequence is TGTGCCAGCAGGGAGGGTTGGGGCACAGATACGCAGTATTTT.